This T cell receptor (beta chain) derives from a study of identical twins. Findings of the study overall: Cord blood beta clonotypes that were abundant carried fewer insertions, and memory repertoires showed no such trend.

The germline CDR1 and CDR2 sequences are LGHNA and YSLEER. V lost 1 base and J lost 5; bases outside the gene matches: 6. CDR3 length equals 15 residues. Regarding this clonotype: Its antigen remains unknown.

In every case, the donor was a healthy Caucasian. TCRdb itself ran the 5' RACE reads through MiXCR, one entry per CDR3 protein. The table includes 400,000 to 650,000 distinct CDR3 sequences, about 20% detected once. This sample was shared with a second study, whose subject was T cells expressing NK-cell markers.

The sequenced material came from CD4+ T cells sorted from blood. This clonotype was obtained from a woman aged 18-30 years in good health. The chain has TRBV4-3 and TRBJ2-5; 8 bases are a match to TRBD1. The CDR3, as DNA: TGCGCCAGCAGCCAAGTGCAGGGGGCATGGGAGACCCAGTACTTC. This sequence encodes CASSQVQGAWETQYF.